The next 30 T cell receptor beta chains were all read from a single sample in a study of shared clonotypes between healthy human individuals. Here immunoSEQ multiplex PCR was the method, and the copy in TCRdb shows in-frame clones only, minus some. This repertoire shows about a million clones, 76% found once; its top ten account for nearly 1.5%. The sample taken for sequencing was memory CD4+ T cells sorted from blood. Subset of the sample: CD45RA-negative fraction. All receptors derive from a man aged 18-30 years in good health.

The chain couples TRBV2 to TRBJ1-1, with 10 bases lining up with TRBD1. Germline V CDR1 and CDR2: SNHLY, FYNNEI. V shed 4 bases, J shed 0 bases, and the junction held 5 bases outside the gene matches. CDR3 size: 16 residues. CDR3 nucleotides: TGTGCCAGCAGTGCGGACAGGGGGGCATTGAACACTGAAGCTTTCTTT. Translating it yields CASSADRGALNTEAFF.

The CDR3 spells CARRAGLASKETQYF. CDR3 in DNA: TGTGCCAGAAGGGCGGGACTAGCGAGTAAAGAGACCCAGTACTTC. The chain couples TRBV5-3 to TRBJ2-5, with 10 bases matching TRBD2. TRBV5-3 falls under the ORF class, with uncertain function. Trimming took 5 bases from V and 3 from J; bases not matched to a gene: 7. CDR3 length: 15 amino acids.

This chain links TRBV10-3 with TRBJ2-3; D is unresolved. Looked up from germline, CDR1 is ENHRY and CDR2 is SYGVKD. This CDR3 spans 12 amino acids. V was clipped by 6 bases and J by 2 bases, with 6 bases between them. Here the CDR3 reads CAIRPNTDTQYF. CDR3 DNA: TGTGCCATCAGGCCAAACACAGATACGCAGTATTTT.

The sample holds a few counts of this clone. The chain links TRBV6-1 to TRBJ2-1; 10 positions agree with TRBD2. The CDR3 runs to 15 residues. Per germline, CDR1 MNHNS and CDR2 SASEGT. With V trimmed by 3 bases and J by 7 bases, 6 bases remained unmatched. The CDR3 nucleotides read TGTGCCAGCAGTGAGAAGCGGGAGGGCCGGAATGAGCAGTTCTTC. Amino acid sequence: CASSEKREGRNEQFF.

CDR3 region: CASRRNGMDRGLQETQYF. The CDR3 nucleotides read TGTGCCAGTAGACGAAATGGGATGGACAGGGGGCTCCAAGAGACCCAGTACTTC. This chain links TRBV19 with TRBJ2-5; 11 nucleotides line up with TRBD1. The CDR3 is 18 residues long. Trimming took 6 bases from V and 1 from J; bases not matched to a gene: 13. The germline CDR1 and CDR2 sequences are LNHDA and SQIVND (reference sequence).

A few counts support this clone. The chain is built from TRBV14 and TRBJ2-4; TRBD2 is a possible D gene (6 bases). The germline V gene encodes CDR1 SGHDN and CDR2 FVKESK. Between the trimmed V and J ends, which lost 3 bases and 6 bases, there was a span of 15 bases. This CDR3 has 15 amino acids. The CDR3 spells CASSHPRDWGNIQYF. The CDR3 DNA reads TGTGCCAGCAGCCATCCCCGGGACTGGGGAAACATTCAGTACTTC.

V usage is TRBV7-9 and J usage is TRBJ2-5; 9 nucleotides line up with TRBD2. After removal of 1 base from V and 4 bases from J, the junction contained 4 bases not matched to a gene. This CDR3 contains 15 residues. Germline loops: CDR1 SEHNR, CDR2 FQNEAQ (reference sequence). The CDR3, as DNA: TGTGCCAGCAGCTTAGTGGAGACTAGCGGAGAGACCCAGTACTTC. This codes for CASSLVETSGETQYF.

This clone has only one observation. The rearrangement uses TRBV10-1 and TRBJ2-3; D is possibly TRBD2 (6 bases). The germline V gene has CDR1 WNHNN and CDR2 SYGVQD (reference sequence). The CDR3 covers 14 residues. V was cut by 4 bases and J by 8 bases, with 16 bases left in between. The CDR3 sequence: CASSGNAWGGTQYF. CDR3 DNA sequence: TGCGCCAGCAGTGGAAACGCGTGGGGAGGTACGCAGTATTTT.

V usage is TRBV2 and J usage is TRBJ1-2, with 9 bases that match TRBD1. With V trimmed by 5 bases and J by 6 bases, 10 bases remained unmatched. This CDR3 region has 15 residues. Germline CDR1 and CDR2: SNHLY and FYNNEI. For the CDR3, the DNA is TGTGCCAGCAGTTATTTACAGGGGGCGCCGGATGGCTACACCTTC. As protein: CASSYLQGAPDGYTF.

This clone occurred once. The chain joins TRBV5-1 to TRBJ1-1, with D possibly matching TRBD1 (5 bases). CDR3 length: 15 amino acids. The germline V gene encodes CDR1 SGHRS and CDR2 YFSETQ. V was clipped by 4 bases and J by 0 bases, with 13 bases between them. CDR3 sequence: CASSPLPDMNTEAFF. For the CDR3, the DNA is TGCGCCAGCAGCCCCCTCCCGGACATGAACACTGAAGCTTTCTTT.

The V and J genes are TRBV19 and TRBJ1-6; D may be TRBD1 (6 bases). The CDR3 covers 16 residues. Germline V CDR1 and CDR2: LNHDA, SQIVND (reference sequence). CDR3: CAKGRGAISYNSPLHF. The CDR3 region has the DNA TGTGCAAAAGGAAGGGGGGCGATTTCCTATAATTCACCCCTCCACTTT.

CDR3 region: CAWSTQISTEAFF. CDR3 in DNA: TGTGCCTGGAGTACACAGATATCCACTGAAGCTTTCTTT. This sequence joins TRBV30 and TRBJ1-1, with D hard to call. Trimming pared 2 bases from V and 4 bases from J, leaving 11 bases between. Germline lookup yields CDR1 GTSNPN and CDR2 SVGIG (reference sequence). The CDR3 runs 13 residues.

The chain has TRBV2 and TRBJ2-7; TRBD1 matches at 7 bases. Germline values: CDR1 SNHLY, CDR2 FYNNEI. The CDR3 length is 13 residues. With V trimmed by 4 bases and J by 5 bases, 5 bases remained unmatched. CDR3 loop: CASSGYRGNEQYF. DNA of the CDR3: TGTGCCAGCAGTGGCTACAGGGGCAACGAGCAGTACTTC.

This clone appeared a single time. V and J are TRBV12-2 and TRBJ2-7; TRBD2, the D gene given by the table, was not confirmed from the DNA. TRBV12-2 is shown as a pseudogene. There are 8 residues in the CDR3. The CDR3 coding sequence is TGTGCAAGCGACGAGCAGTACTTC. This codes for CASDEQYF.

The chain uses TRBV10-3 and TRBJ2-1; 10 nucleotides align to TRBD1. Trimming cost V 4 bases and J 11 bases; bases outside gene matches: 8. The CDR3 length is 14 residues. Germline CDR1 and CDR2: ENHRY and SYGVKD. The CDR3 loop reads CAISAETGGSQQFF. In nucleotides, the CDR3 is TGTGCCATCAGTGCGGAGACAGGGGGCTCGCAGCAGTTCTTC.

The chain employs TRBV11-2 and TRBJ2-5, with 7 bases that match TRBD2. The germline gives CDR1 SGHAT, CDR2 FQNNGV. The V segment lost 6 bases and the J segment 3 bases; nucleotides outside the gene matches: 10. CDR3 length equals 15 residues. Here the CDR3 reads CASSISASGKETQYF. CDR3 DNA sequence: TGTGCCAGCAGTATATCGGCTAGCGGAAAAGAGACCCAGTACTTC. The whole variable domain, filled in from reference TRBV11-2 and TRBJ2-5, reads EAGVAQSPRYKIIEKRQSVAFWCNPISGHATLYWYQQILGQGPKLLIQFQNNGVVDDSQLPKDRFSAERLKGVDSTLKIQPAKLEDSAVYLCASSISASGKETQYFGPGTRLLVL.

The V and J genes are TRBV6-1 and TRBJ2-7; D is uncertain. Germline CDR1 is MNHNS and CDR2 is SASEGT. The germline V and J ends were trimmed by 7 bases and 4 bases, with 8 bases remaining between them. The CDR3 is 11 amino acids. The CDR3 is CASTMGYEQYF. CDR3 nucleotides: TGTGCCAGCACCATGGGGTACGAGCAGTACTTC.

This clone was seen once. The V gene is TRBV7-9, the J gene TRBJ1-1; D remains ambiguous. V was shortened by 3 bases and J by 1 base, with 3 bases between the two germline ends. The CDR3 length is 12 residues. Germline V CDR1 and CDR2: SEHNR, FQNEAQ (reference sequence). CDR3 DNA sequence: TGTGCCAGCAGCTTCCGGAACACTGAAGCTTTCTTT. It yields the protein CASSFRNTEAFF.

The chain combines TRBV11-1 with TRBJ2-1; the match to TRBD2 covers 10 bases. Germline trimming cut 5 bases from V and 5 bases from J; bases unmatched to any gene: 6. The CDR3 has 15 amino acids. CDR1 is SGHAT and CDR2 is FQDESV in the germline V gene (reference sequence). CDR3 nucleotide sequence: TGTGCCAGCAGCACCACTAGCGGGGACCACAATGAGCAGTTCTTC. Translating gives CASSTTSGDHNEQFF. Supplemented by reference TRBV11-1 and TRBJ2-1, the full variable domain reads EAEVAQSPRYKITEKSQAVAFWCDPISGHATLYWYRQILGQGPELLVQFQDESVVDDSQLPKDRFSAERLKGVDSTLKIQPAELGDSAMYLCASSTTSGDHNEQFFGPGTRLTVL.

The chain is built from TRBV28 and TRBJ1-5, with D perhaps TRBD1 (5 bases). Germline loops: CDR1 MDHEN, CDR2 SYDVKM. The CDR3 is made up of 16 amino acids. The V gene lost 7 bases and the J gene lost 5 bases, with 21 bases spanning the gap. DNA for the CDR3: TGTGCCAGCACATCCCTACCCGGGGCCCGGGATCAGCCCCAGCATTTT. It is translated as CASTSLPGARDQPQHF.

For the CDR3, the DNA is TGTGCCAGCAGAAACGACAAGCCAGCCCACTACGAGCAGTACTTC. Translated: CASRNDKPAHYEQYF. The chain couples TRBV5-4 to TRBJ2-7, with unresolved D. Germline values: CDR1 SGHNT, CDR2 YYREEE (reference sequence). This CDR3 spans 15 amino acids. Trimming took off 5 bases at V and 3 bases at J, with 18 bases between the two ends.

The V and J genes are TRBV5-1 and TRBJ1-3; a possible D gene is TRBD1 (6 bases). The germline gives CDR1 SGHRS, CDR2 YFSETQ. The length of the CDR3 is 16 residues. Trimming shortened V by 0 bases and J by 0 bases, and 10 bases separated the two germline ends. CDR3 in DNA: TGCGCCAGCAGCTTGGATGGACAGACCTCTGGAAACACCATATATTTT. Its translation is CASSLDGQTSGNTIYF.

This clone has only one observation. V is TRBV2 and J is TRBJ2-5; 9 bases are shared with TRBD2. The CDR3 contains 14 residues. Germline CDR1 SNHLY, CDR2 FYNNEI. The V gene end was trimmed by 7 bases and the J gene end by 5 bases; junction bases not matched to a gene: 8. The CDR3 is CASKNSGGGETQYF. The DNA for the CDR3 is TGTGCCAGCAAGAATAGCGGGGGAGGGGAGACCCAGTACTTC.

The chain employs TRBV2 and TRBJ1-1; TRBD1 agrees at 7 bases. V lost 9 bases, J lost 4 bases, and 8 bases stayed unmatched. The V gene's germline CDR1 is SNHLY and CDR2 FYNNEI. CDR3 size: 13 residues. CDR3 residues: CARRASGGTEAFF. DNA of the CDR3: TGTGCCAGAAGGGCTTCAGGGGGCACTGAAGCTTTCTTT.

In its sample, this clone was seen once. CDR3 in DNA: TGTGCCAGCAGACGCGACAGGGGGCTCACAGATACGCAGTATTTT. This encodes CASRRDRGLTDTQYF. This chain links TRBV5-6 with TRBJ2-3; 10 bases fit TRBD1. Germline CDR1 reads SGHDT; CDR2 reads YYEEEE. CDR3 length: 15 residues. Trimming cost V 5 bases and J 2 bases; bases outside gene matches: 5.

This clone has a handful of counts. The V and J genes are TRBV27 and TRBJ1-1; TRBD1 aligns across 7 bases. The J segment lost 0 bases and the V segment lost 4 bases, leaving 5 bases of the junction unmatched. The CDR3 loop spans 15 amino acids. CDR1 is MNHEY and CDR2 is SMNVEV in the germline V gene (reference sequence). This chain's CDR3 is CASSWDSRMNTEAFF. For the CDR3, the DNA is TGTGCCAGCAGTTGGGACAGCCGCATGAACACTGAAGCTTTCTTT.

This clone was observed once. The chain couples TRBV9 to TRBJ1-1; 10 nucleotides match TRBD1. Germline CDR1 reads SGDLS; CDR2 reads YYNGEE. V lost 1 base and J lost 2; bases outside the gene matches: 2. CDR3 length equals 15 residues. CDR3 loop: CASSVLTGGNTEAFF. DNA of the CDR3: TGTGCCAGCAGCGTACTGACAGGGGGCAACACTGAAGCTTTCTTT.

CDR3 coding DNA: TGTGCCAGCAGCCGAAGGACTAGCGGGGGGCACACCGGGGAGCTGTTTTTT. Encoded protein: CASSRRTSGGHTGELFF. The chain links TRBV13 to TRBJ2-2, with TRBD2 matching over 14 bases. Germline V gene lookup returns CDR1 PRHDT and CDR2 FYEKMQ (reference sequence). The CDR3 is 17 residues long. The V segment lost 5 bases and the J segment 3 bases; nucleotides outside the gene matches: 5.

This clone was seen more than once but under ten times. The J gene is TRBJ1-2, the V gene TRBV5-6; TRBD1 matches 7 bases. V lost 2 bases, J lost 7 bases, and 5 bases stayed unmatched. Per germline, CDR1 SGHDT and CDR2 YYEEEE. CDR3 size: 13 residues. DNA for the CDR3: TGTGCCAGCAGCTTCGACAGGGCGGGTGGCTACACCTTC. Translation: CASSFDRAGGYTF.

This clone was seen a handful of times. J is TRBJ1-2 and V is TRBV5-1, with 9 positions matching TRBD1. CDR3 length: 14 residues. V shed 0 bases and J 5 bases; nucleotides not matched to a gene: 2. Germline CDR1 SGHRS, CDR2 YFSETQ. DNA of the CDR3: TGCGCCAGCAGCTTGGGGACAGGGGTGTATGGCTACACCTTC. This encodes CASSLGTGVYGYTF.